Below are 2 T cell receptor beta chains sequenced from a single sample in a study of beta chain features in type 1 diabetes. As every portion of the isolated RNA was reverse transcribed, the sequencing read expressed TCRB transcripts. Generated by immunoSEQ multiplex PCR, the TCRdb table keeps only in-frame clones and is missing some. The sample has 250,000 or so clones, less than 35% seen once; the top ten hold approximately 4%. The sequenced sample was central memory CD4+ T cells from blood. The receptor set was obtained from a man aged 25 to 45 in good health.

The chain joins TRBV29-1 to TRBJ1-5; D remains unclear. CDR3 length: 13 residues. V was clipped by 4 bases and J by 7 bases, with 14 bases between them. Per the germline V gene, CDR1 is SQVTM and CDR2 is ANQGSEA. CDR3 DNA sequence: TGCAGCGTTGGCCCACCCGCAACCCAGCCCCAGCATTTT. It encodes CSVGPPATQPQHF. The full variable domain, with the rest looked up from reference TRBV29-1 and TRBJ1-5, is SAVISQKPSRDICQRGTSLTIQCQVDSQVTMMFWYRQQPGQSLTLIATANQGSEATYESGFVIDKFPISRPNLTFSTLTVSNMSPEDSSIYLCSVGPPATQPQHFGDGTRLSIL.

The chain uses TRBV7-9 and TRBJ1-1; D remains unclear. Between the trimmed V and J ends, which lost 5 bases and 1 base, there was a span of 8 bases. The CDR3 sequence is 13 residues long. Per the germline V gene, CDR1 is SEHNR and CDR2 is FQNEAQ (reference sequence). The CDR3 DNA reads TGTGCCAGCAGCGCTGAGAGGAACACTGAAGCTTTCTTT. This sequence encodes CASSAERNTEAFF.